These 10 T cell receptor beta chains came from one sample sequenced in a study of blood T cell repertoires in COVID-19. Sequencing used immunoSEQ multiplex PCR; TCRdb keeps in-frame clones, though not all of them. The profile shows about 280,000 clones, 88% of them singletons. Sequenced material: PBMCs or T cells enriched from blood (not recorded which). These receptors all come from a woman in her twenties or thirties who had recovered from COVID-19.

The genes are TRBV29-1 and TRBJ1-2, with 9 bases fitting TRBD1. Germline V gene lookup returns CDR1 SQVTM and CDR2 ANQGSEA. V lost 6 bases, J lost 8 bases, and 10 bases stayed unmatched. This CDR3 contains 13 residues. CDR3: CSVTGTGPGGYTF. Written as DNA, the CDR3 is TGCAGCGTCACCGGGACAGGGCCAGGGGGCTACACCTTC.

The chain links TRBV9 to TRBJ2-2; D call uncertain. Germline CDR1 SGDLS, CDR2 YYNGEE. Trimming removed 0 bases at V and 1 base at J, with 7 bases between. There are 15 residues in the CDR3. The CDR3 nucleotides read TGTGCCAGCAGCGTAGATTCAGGGAACACCGGGGAGCTGTTTTTT. Protein product: CASSVDSGNTGELFF.

In its sample, this clone was seen a few times. The chain is built from TRBV7-2 and TRBJ1-1, with 7 bases lining up with TRBD1. The germline V gene has CDR1 SGHTA and CDR2 FQGNSA. Unmatched junction bases numbered 4, after V lost 5 bases and J lost 1 base. The CDR3 covers 14 residues. The CDR3 loop is CASSPTGANTEAFF. As DNA, the CDR3 is TGTGCCAGCAGCCCCACAGGGGCGAACACTGAAGCTTTCTTT. Variable domain in full (rest from reference TRBV7-2 and TRBJ1-1): GAGVSQSPSNKVTEKGKDVELRCDPISGHTALYWYRQSLGQGLEFLIYFQGNSAPDKSGLPSDRFSAERTGGSVSTLTIQRTQQEDSAVYLCASSPTGANTEAFFGQGTRLTVV.

This clone appeared once. The chain uses TRBV9 and TRBJ2-6; 7 bases map to TRBD1. The CDR3 length is 18 residues. CDR1 is SGDLS and CDR2 is YYNGEE in the germline V gene. V shed 2 bases and J 0 bases; nucleotides not matched to a gene: 8. CDR3 nucleotide sequence: TGTGCCAGCAGCGTCCCGGGACAGACCATCTCTGGGGCCAACGTCCTGACTTTC. Residues: CASSVPGQTISGANVLTF.

The chain recombines TRBV25-1 with TRBJ2-5; 8 bases fit TRBD2. The germline CDR1 and CDR2 sequences are MGHDK and SYGVNS. This CDR3 region has 13 residues. With V trimmed by 0 bases and J by 12 bases, 6 bases remained unmatched. CDR3 protein: CASSEYGTGGEYF. The CDR3 region has the DNA TGTGCCAGCAGTGAATATGGAACGGGGGGGGAGTACTTC.

V gene TRBV9 combines with J gene TRBJ2-7; D is undetermined. CDR1 is SGDLS and CDR2 is YYNGEE in the germline V gene. V lost 0 bases and J lost 6, with 13 bases in between. The CDR3 is made up of 14 amino acids. The CDR3 DNA is TGTGCCAGCAGCGTAGATAGTGAGACGGGCGAGCAGTACTTC. Protein: CASSVDSETGEQYF.

About this clone: Germline and junction disagree at one end, which may indicate a read error. The rearrangement uses TRBV11-3 and TRBJ1-1, with a weak D call TRBD1 (5 bases). Germline V CDR1 and CDR2: SGHNT, YENEEA. This CDR3 is 13 amino acids long. The CDR3 coding sequence is TGTGCCAGCAGCCTCAGGGCGAACGCTGAAGCTTTCTTT. Translating it yields CASSLRANAEAFF.

This rearrangement joins TRBV7-3 to TRBJ2-2, with a possible D match to TRBD1 (6 bases). Germline CDR1 is SGHTA and CDR2 is FQGTGA. V lost 5 bases, J lost 1 base, and 11 bases lay in between. The CDR3 sequence is 15 residues long. The CDR3, as DNA: TGTGCCAGCAGCCGCAGAGGGGGGAACACCGGGGAGCTGTTTTTT. Translating gives CASSRRGGNTGELFF.

The chain links TRBV28 to TRBJ1-1; 11 bases agree with TRBD1. V was clipped by 6 bases and J by 10 bases; unmatched bases: 4. The CDR3 extends over 12 amino acids. Germline loops: CDR1 MDHEN, CDR2 SYDVKM. CDR3 DNA sequence: TGTGCCAGCAGCCTGGACAGGGGGCTAGCTTTCTTT. Translated: CASSLDRGLAFF.

This clone was recorded once. This chain connects TRBV23-1 to TRBJ2-1; tentative D call: TRBD2 (5 bases). TRBV23-1 is recorded as an ORF, its role being uncertain. V was clipped by 6 bases and J by 6 bases, with 15 bases between them. This CDR3 comprises 14 residues. The DNA of the CDR3 is TGCGCCAGCAGACCCCGTCATGGGAGCAATGAGCAGTTCTTC. Amino acid sequence: CASRPRHGSNEQFF.